The 2 T cell receptor beta chains below were found in one sample sequenced in a study of beta chain features in type 1 diabetes. All of the isolated RNA was reverse transcribed, so expressed TCRB transcripts were sequenced. The data were produced by immunoSEQ multiplex PCR, yet TCRdb's version contains in-frame clones alone and is incomplete. The sample shows about 170,000 clones, 7.8% of them seen only once. Their specific antigens are unknown. Study findings and constraints: Shortening that was moderate but significant affected the TCRB CDR3s of Type 1 diabetes patients in all four CD4+ subsets.

The sequenced sample consisted of central memory CD4+ T cells from blood. The receptors derive from a woman between 40 and 50 years old with type 1 diabetes.

This clone was seen a few times. The rearrangement links TRBV7-3 to TRBJ2-5; 7 bases fit TRBD1. After removal of 5 bases from V and 4 bases from J, the junction contained 10 bases not matched to a gene. This CDR3 spans 15 amino acids. In germline, CDR1 is SGHTA, CDR2 FQGTGA. This CDR3 reads CASSPTGQRGETQYF. The CDR3 nucleotides are TGTGCCAGCAGCCCCACGGGACAGCGCGGAGAGACCCAGTACTTC.

This clone has ten or more counts. The V call is TRBV11-1, the J call TRBJ2-1; a weak D match, TRBD2 (5 bases). This CDR3 contains 13 residues. CDR1 is SGHAT and CDR2 is FQDESV in the germline V gene (reference sequence). V was clipped by 3 bases and J by 6 bases, with 9 bases between them. CDR3 DNA sequence: TGTGCCAGCAGCTTTCAAGCGGCCAATGAGCAGTTCTTC. It yields the protein CASSFQAANEQFF.